This TCR beta chain was recovered during a study of spatial heterogeneity in lung cancer. This clonotype was observed a few times. Time point described: sample taken at primary tumor resection. TCRdb passed the 5' RACE reads through MiXCR, listing each CDR3 protein once. The sample shows more than 80,000 distinct CDR3 sequences, roughly 12% of them seen only once. V lost 0 bases to trimming and J lost 12 bases, with 10 bases between them. CDR1 is SGHDT, CDR2 YYEEEE, per germline. The length of the CDR3 is 12 residues. The sequence was obtained from a male donor with early-stage non-small cell lung cancer. V is TRBV5-6 and J is TRBJ2-1; unclear D gene. Material: PBMCs, obtained at surgery. The CDR3 DNA is TGTGCCAGCAGCTTGGGCAGGCTGCTGCAGTTCTTC. This encodes CASSLGRLLQFF.